This T cell receptor beta chain derives from a study of blood T cell repertoires in COVID-19. Per the authors' pipeline: How many nucleated cells were present was estimated from reference gene primer amplification. Some clones are missing from TCRdb's copy, which holds only in-frame ones; the method was immunoSEQ multiplex PCR. The DNA gave D and trimming, while V, J and clone size come from that table. Among some 310,000 clones listed, about 90% were seen once. The CDR3 consists of 12 residues. Trimming stripped 6 bases from V and 6 bases from J, with 12 bases between. CDR1 and CDR2 from the germline V gene are SGHAT and FQNNGV. There are many counts of this clone.

The chain couples TRBV11-2 to TRBJ2-7; no clear D. The sequence derives from a woman between 40 and 55 years old with COVID-19, enrolled during active disease. The sequenced material came from peripheral blood. CDR3 nucleotide sequence: TGTGCCAGCAGTCCTCTCGCCAGCGAGCAGTACTTC. The encoded protein is CASSPLASEQYF.